This T cell receptor (beta chain) was profiled in a study of cytomegalovirus exposure and HLA in healthy donors. Study-wide results and limits: A list of 150 to 200 TCR beta chains associated with cytomegalovirus was given. Excluded were some V segments that proved indistinguishable, including TRBV6-2 and TRBV6-3.

As to this clone: Its target is not known.

PCR employed 60 Vbeta and 13 Jbeta primers. TCRdb's copy holds only in-frame clones and misses some; the assay was immunoSEQ multiplex PCR. Of 150,000 to 200,000 clones detected, around four fifths appear once; the ten largest clones hold approximately 10%. Germline V gene data show CDR1 as SNHLY and CDR2 as FYNNEI. After removal of 2 bases from V and 2 bases from J, the junction contained 8 bases not matched to a gene. The length of the CDR3 is 17 residues. Input material: PBMCs. The sequence was collected from a man aged 18 to 29 in good health and CMV-seropositive. The rearrangement links TRBV2 to TRBJ1-1; TRBD1 agrees at 10 bases. The CDR3 loop reads CASSETGQGYRNTEAFF. CDR3 coding DNA: TGTGCCAGCAGTGAAACGGGACAGGGGTACCGTAACACTGAAGCTTTCTTT.